This TCR beta chain was found in a study of blood T cell repertoires in COVID-19 (dated by TCRdb to the early 2020s). Broadly, across the study: The collaborator samples originated in the United States, Italy and Spain and spanned the acute and convalescent phases of COVID-19. Where HLA class I and class II types were available, the types were taken from metadata supplied by the sample provider, not from assay-based typing. Sample metadata almost always included a de-identified subject ID, COVID-19 status, age in years and sex. Subjects who had been exposed to COVID-19, were actively infected with it, or had recovered from it provided the deeply sampled blood TCRbeta repertoires that made up the dataset. The samples were drawn from the first 160 participants of the ongoing ImmuneRACE study and from some 1,300 subjects provided by 6 global collaborators. The repertoires were released in a freely available public database meant as a resource for research on the immune response to SARS-CoV-2. The material from the prospective study consisted of cDNA or gDNA derived from T cells, B-cell-depleted T cells, or PBMCs. Broader findings and caveats from the paper: The quantity of clinical and demographic metadata differed by source and by participant and was supplied without curation.

Comment on this clone: The antigen it recognizes is unknown. Base qualities are not at hand, and no much larger clone is one base apart.

The immunoSEQ Assay, a bias-controlled multiplex PCR, was used to amplify TCRbeta CDR3 regions from genomic DNA. The original pipeline was this. The number of nucleated cells in each sample was estimated by amplification of reference gene primers within the assay. To quantify the absolute abundance of each unique TCRbeta CDR3 rearrangement, sequence reads were collapsed and filtered. For each sample, productive Simpson clonality was calculated by taking the square root of Simpson's diversity index across productive rearrangements. This immuneACCESS table, as held by TCRdb, lists in-frame sequences with V and J called but not all clones. Of the missing ones, under half trace to an unresolved V gene in checked studies; the others have no known cause. V, J and clone size were drawn from that table, and D and trimming were deduced from the DNA. The sample table records around 72,000 clones; roughly 86% of these occur just once. Around 5.8% of the sample goes to the ten largest clones.

Each collaborating institution followed its own protocols to collect whole blood in K2EDTA tubes. For TCRbeta analysis, collaborators shipped samples as frozen whole blood, isolated PBMCs, or DNA extracted from either of those sample types. V is reduced by 4 bases and J by 5 bases, leaving a spacing of 9 bases between them. CDR1 and CDR2 are drawn from the germline V gene: SGHDT, YYEEEE. The CDR3 contains 12 residues, cysteine and phenylalanine counted. Just CDR3 DNA is preserved here, 36 bases in frame from base 1. The sequenced sample consisted of peripheral blood. The rearranged chain carries TRBV5-6 and TRBJ1-1; the D gene is perhaps TRBD1, on 6 matching bases. This TCR was recovered from a woman aged 50 to 65 with acute or convalescent COVID-19. The DNA sequence is as follows: TGTGCCAGCAGCCAGGGGCAGACTGAAGCTTTCTTT. This encodes CASSQGQTEAFF.